The entry that follows covers one T cell receptor beta chain sequence. What it recognizes is unknown. This entry belongs to a study of T cells in Graves' hyperthyroidism and ophthalmopathy. Every diagnosis used clinical symptoms, serum thyroxine and TRAb, thyroid ultrasound and orbital computed tomography. Isolation of PBMCs was performed on approximately 10 ml fresh peripheral blood. The CDR3 regions of TCR beta were amplified from RNA transcripts. A first-round RT-PCR of the TCR CDR3 used the HTBI primer set. TCRdb itself ran the multiplex PCR reads through MiXCR, one entry per CDR3 protein. The sample records roughly 700,000 distinct CDR3 sequences, approximately 40% being singletons. The CDR3 runs to 17 residues. Germline assignment: CDR1 LNHDA and CDR2 SQIVND (reference sequence). Between the trimmed V and J ends, which lost 9 bases and 14 bases, there was a span of 32 bases. Overall study results and limits: In blood, most of the thyroid clonotypes expanded above 0.001 were also present.

The rearrangement joins TRBV19 to TRBJ1-6; D unclear. Sample: blood. This clonotype was obtained from a woman aged 40 to 55 with Graves' hyperthyroidism. DNA of the CDR3: TGTGCCAGCTCCCGGCGACTGGTATCCCTTTTGGGAAGGTCCCTCCACTTT. Amino acid sequence: CASSRRLVSLLGRSLHF.